This T cell receptor (beta chain) was captured by sequencing in a study of T cell repertoires in ileal Crohn's disease. The V end was cut by 2 bases, the J end by 0 bases, with 13 bases between. The CDR3 has 16 residues. CDR1 is SGHTA and CDR2 is FQGTGA in the germline V gene. About this clone itself: The antigen is undetermined.

Time point described: neoterminal ileum biopsy at postoperative endoscopy, about 6 months after surgery. Eligibility required adulthood, ileal or ileocolonic Crohn's disease and indicated ileocolonic resection. Broader study findings: Postoperative endoscopy occurred within one year, median around 6.6 months. Clonal expansions were more frequent in active smokers than non-smokers at surgery.

Each sample's TCRB immunosequencing used five hundred nanograms of biopsy DNA. Libraries were prepared by immunoSEQ multiplex PCR; TCRdb keeps only in-frame clonotypes and omits some of them. There are thousands of clones in the sample; 55% to 75% occur only once, and about 29% lies in the top ten. The rearrangement joins TRBV7-3 to TRBJ1-1; D gene unclear. The sample taken for sequencing was ileal tissue. The receptor was isolated from an adult with Crohn's disease. CDR3: CASSLGTADMNTEAFF. As DNA, the CDR3 is TGTGCCAGCAGCTTAGGAACAGCGGATATGAACACTGAAGCTTTCTTT.